The 2 T cell receptor beta chains in this list originate from one sample, sequenced in a study of TIL therapy for anti-PD-1-resistant metastatic lung cancer. As to time point: pre-treatment sample, taken before nivolumab and TIL therapy. The tumor samples were excised metastases, mostly pleural nodules or supraclavicular lymph nodes. The immunoSEQ assay was v3. Using immunoSEQ multiplex PCR, the repertoire was profiled, and TCRdb retains in-frame clones only, with some absent. The table lists roughly 50,000 clones, 71% of them singletons, with 5.6% in the top ten. The sample consisted of tumor tissue, taken at baseline. These TCRs come from a person aged 25-80 years with non-small cell lung cancer.

This chain connects TRBV10-3 to TRBJ1-1; TRBD1 is a possible D gene (5 bases). The germline V gene encodes CDR1 ENHRY and CDR2 SYGVKD. Between the trimmed V and J ends, which lost 7 bases and 3 bases, there was a span of 9 bases. The CDR3 totals 12 residues. CDR3 bases: TGTGCCATCAAGGGGCAAGACACTGAAGCTTTCTTT. It translates to CAIKGQDTEAFF.

The V and J genes are TRBV5-3 and TRBJ2-1, with TRBD2 matching over 8 bases. TRBV5-3 is sorted into the ORF group, with uncertain function. The J segment lost 0 bases and the V segment lost 5 bases, leaving 4 bases of the junction unmatched. The CDR3 is 15 amino acids. The CDR3: CARRTGRGSYNEQFF. In DNA, the CDR3 is TGTGCCAGAAGGACCGGGAGGGGCTCCTACAATGAGCAGTTCTTC.